This paragraph covers one TCR beta chain sequence. In the original analysis: The assay estimated nucleated cells by amplifying reference gene primers. Data came from immunoSEQ multiplex PCR; TCRdb stores just in-frame clones and leaves some out. That table is the source of V, J and clone size, and D and trimming were worked out from the DNA. The table lists fewer than 350,000 clones, 85% of them singletons, with around 1.9% in the top ten. This sample is drawn from a study of blood T cell repertoires in COVID-19. Participants were aged about 18 to 100 years from 24 US areas. Participants classified as exposed had met a COVID-19 case within 2 weeks before study entry. The V segment lost 1 base and the J segment 4 bases; nucleotides outside the gene matches: 5. The CDR3 length is 16 residues. Germline V CDR1 and CDR2: SNHLY, FYNNEI.

The sequenced material came from PBMCs or T cells enriched from blood (not recorded which). The V gene is TRBV2, the J gene TRBJ2-3; 10 bases line up with TRBD2. The source is a woman aged 25 to 39 who had been exposed to COVID-19. The CDR3 reads CASSEGSGRYSDTQYF. In DNA, the CDR3 is TGTGCCAGCAGTGAAGGTAGCGGGAGGTACTCAGATACGCAGTATTTT.